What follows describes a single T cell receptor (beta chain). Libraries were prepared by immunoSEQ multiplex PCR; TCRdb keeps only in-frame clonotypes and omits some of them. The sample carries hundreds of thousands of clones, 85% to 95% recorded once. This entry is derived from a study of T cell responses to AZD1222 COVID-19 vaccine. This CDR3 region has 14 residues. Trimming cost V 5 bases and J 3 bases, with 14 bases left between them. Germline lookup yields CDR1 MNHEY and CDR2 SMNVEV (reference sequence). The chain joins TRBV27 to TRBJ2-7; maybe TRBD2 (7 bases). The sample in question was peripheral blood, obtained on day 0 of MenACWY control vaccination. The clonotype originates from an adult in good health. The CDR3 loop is CASSPRGRDYEQYF. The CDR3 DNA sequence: TGTGCCAGCAGTCCAAGGGGGAGGGACTACGAGCAGTACTTC.